The T cell receptor (beta chain) described here comes from a study of cytotoxic CD8 clonotypes in ibrutinib-treated CLL (dated by TCRdb to about 2021). Context from the whole study: The cohort was composed of 10 to 11 relapsed/refractory and about 15 treatment-naive patients; IGHV unmutated status was identified in approximately 18 patients. Partial responses were observed in some 24 patients and complete responses in 2; after a median follow-up of roughly 62 months, remission was maintained in roughly 14 patients and progression was observed in approximately 12. The response samples were drawn at a median of roughly twelve months into treatment, with a range of roughly 6 to 36 months. Samples averaged 255,043 productive templates and tens of thousands of productive rearrangements. Longitudinal samples were available for about 30% of the roughly 86 trial participants. Cryopreserved peripheral blood mononuclear cells were obtained prior to treatment, at the time of response, and at either disease progression or sustained remission. Patients were still on ibrutinib when every remission and progressive disease sample was collected.

The goal of deep resolution MiSeq sequencing was a depth between 1 in 1 million and 1 in 200,000 T cells, and coverage averaged 10x per clonotype. The immunoSEQ hsTCRB Kit was used to generate the TCR beta libraries. In the paper's pipeline: The data were analyzed with ImmunoSEQ Analyzer and ImmunoSEQ Data Assistant, and V, D and J gene assignments followed IMGT definitions. Clonality, which ranges from 0 to 1, was calculated by subtracting the normalized Shannon entropy of productive rearrangement frequencies from one. Public clonotype analysis was restricted to overrepresented clonotypes comprising at least 0.05% of each patient's repertoire. Repertoires from approximately 12 age-matched healthy donors in immuneACCESS were used as clonality controls. TCRdb took this table from immuneACCESS and kept in-frame rearrangements with V and J called. Such tables lack part of the clones; where checked against another copy, unresolved V genes explain under half of the gap, and the rest is unexplained. V, J and clone size reflect that table, while D and trimming were determined from the DNA. In all, the sample holds about 97,000 clones, and approximately 82% of those were seen once. Around 30% of the sample is held by the ten biggest clonotypes.

About this clone itself: Its antigen is unknown. Base qualities are missing; no much larger clone stands one base away.

This specimen's time point label, interpreted: approximately 11 months on ibrutinib. For TCR beta library preparation, about 2 micrograms of genomic DNA was extracted from cryopreserved PBMCs. Longitudinal blood samples from CLL patients on ibrutinib monotherapy were analyzed using high-throughput TCR beta sequencing. The patients took part in an open-label, single-center phase 2 trial of ibrutinib monotherapy. The V end loses 6 bases and the J end loses 2 bases, and a stretch of 10 bases separates them. In the germline V gene, CDR1 corresponds to SNHLY and CDR2 to FYNNEI. CDR3 length: 13 amino acids, cysteine to phenylalanine. The DNA shown is the 39-base CDR3, in frame from base 1. Summary of the overall study and its limitations: Sustained-remission and progressing patients did not have matched sampling times, and lymph node repertoires were not examined. Public clonotypes were rare and either contracted or stayed stable during treatment, and the rise in clonality at ibrutinib response reflected the expansion of private clonotypes. Baseline clonality exceeded that of age-matched healthy donors and correlated strongly with circulating CD8+ T-cell counts. At ibrutinib response clonality went up, during sustained remission it held steady, and at progression it dropped back toward baseline.

This receptor was identified in a human donor with chronic lymphocytic leukemia. The V gene is TRBV2 and the J gene is TRBJ1-1, and TRBD1 may be the D gene, going by 5 matching bases. The starting material was PBMCs, obtained after 12 months of ibrutinib treatment. The nucleotide sequence is given as TGTGCCAGCAGCTGGGACGTAAACACTGAAGCTTTCTTT. Translated, this gives CASSWDVNTEAFF.